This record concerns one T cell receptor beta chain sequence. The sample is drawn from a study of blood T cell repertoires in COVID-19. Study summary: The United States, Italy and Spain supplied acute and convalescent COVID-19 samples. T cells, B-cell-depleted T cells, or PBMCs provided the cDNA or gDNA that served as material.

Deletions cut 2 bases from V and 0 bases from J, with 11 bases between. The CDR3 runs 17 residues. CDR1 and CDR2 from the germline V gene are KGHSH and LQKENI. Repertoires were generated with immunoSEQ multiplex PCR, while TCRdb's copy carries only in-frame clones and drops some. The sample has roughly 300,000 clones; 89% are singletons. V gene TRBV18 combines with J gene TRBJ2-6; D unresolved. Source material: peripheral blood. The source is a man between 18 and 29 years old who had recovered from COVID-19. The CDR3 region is CASSPGQVYSGANVLTF. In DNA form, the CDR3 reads TGTGCCAGCTCACCAGGGCAAGTGTACTCTGGGGCCAACGTCCTGACTTTC.